This T cell receptor (beta chain) was identified during a study of molecular identifiers for immune sequencing clone quantification. CDR1 and CDR2 from the germline V gene are SGHDT and YYEEEE. This CDR3 contains 18 residues. Libraries of bulk TCR were made by previously described methods (with listed TCR primers). One entry per CDR3 protein results from TCRdb running MiXCR on the PCR reads. The data show nearly 650,000 distinct CDR3 sequences, about 25% seen once. On this clonotype: Sequence at one end of the junction differs from germline and may be a read error.

This receptor was identified in a human donor in good health. Some libraries in this study had Jurkat cell RNA spiked in. The sequenced material came from naive CD8+ T cells from blood, with Jurkat cell RNA spiked in. Documented subset: FACS-sorted CD8+CD4-CCR7+CD45RA+ naive T cells. This chain links TRBV5-6 with TRBJ2-3; a possible D gene is TRBD2 (6 bases). The CDR3 protein is CASSSGLRARESPDAQYF. The CDR3 DNA is TGTGCCAGCAGCTCGGGACTTCGGGCCCGGGAGTCACCAGATGCGCAGTATTTT.